These 4 T cell receptor beta chains were sequenced from one sample in a study of T cells in Graves' hyperthyroidism and ophthalmopathy (dated by TCRdb to between 2018 and 2021). The method behind the library was multiplex PCR. These reads were obtained on an Illumina HiSeq 2000. TCR beta CDR3 regions were amplified from RNA transcripts. For the first round of RT-PCR on the TCR CDR3, the HTBI primer set was used together with the Qiagen OneStep RT-PCR kit. In-frame beta chains were kept once TCRdb had trimmed the public reads at Q25 with fastp and called clones with MiXCR. Merged by CDR3 protein, the rows form single entries marked with the most common genes and DNA. The sample has 500,000 to 600,000 distinct CDR3 sequences on record, roughly 50% of them singletons. The ten largest clones represent 7.5% to 8.5% of the sample. The material sequenced was peripheral blood or thyroid tissue (not recorded which). These receptors were obtained from a woman younger than 30 with Graves' hyperthyroidism.

At least ten counts were recorded for this clonotype. The chain carries TRBV14 and TRBJ2-7, with TRBD1 identical over 9 bases. Germline CDR1 reads SGHDN; CDR2 reads FVKESK. V lost 0 bases and J lost 5; bases outside the gene matches: 8. CDR3 length: 16 residues. CDR3 loop: CASSQDIRTGEDEQYF. The CDR3 DNA follows: TGTGCCAGCAGCCAAGATATTCGGACAGGGGAGGACGAGCAGTACTTC.

Concerning this clonotype: It may be a read error: a sequence one base away is much more abundant. The chain employs TRBV9 and TRBJ2-2; D is possibly TRBD1 (5 bases). This CDR3 region has 16 residues. The germline V and J ends were trimmed by 2 bases and 9 bases, with 20 bases remaining between them. Germline V gives CDR1 SGDLS, CDR2 YYNGEE. This chain's CDR3 is CASSVSYQGRARELFF. As DNA, the CDR3 is TGTGCCAGCAGCGTTAGCTATCAGGGTAGGGCCAGGGAGCTGTTTTTT.

This clonotype has a count of ten or more. The chain uses TRBV5-4 and TRBJ1-1; 7 bases are a match to TRBD1. Germline lookup yields CDR1 SGHNT and CDR2 YYREEE (reference sequence). V dropped 3 bases and J dropped 6; count of bases not matched to a gene: 11. This CDR3 contains 15 residues. The DNA of the CDR3 is TGTGCCAGCAGCTCCCGGACAGGCGATGATTCTGAAGCTTTCTTT. Translation: CASSSRTGDDSEAFF.

The V gene is TRBV20-1, the J gene TRBJ2-5, with 8 bases identical to TRBD2. The CDR3 consists of 14 residues. CDR1 is DFQATT, CDR2 SNEGSKA, per germline (reference sequence). V dropped 3 bases and J dropped 7; count of bases not matched to a gene: 10. CDR3 residues: CSARSREGRVTQYF. For the CDR3, the DNA is TGCAGTGCTAGGTCCCGGGAGGGCCGGGTGACCCAGTACTTC.